This TCR beta chain derives from a study of blood T cell repertoires in COVID-19. Trimming cost V 6 bases and J 4 bases; bases outside gene matches: 5. Germline loops: CDR1 MNHEY, CDR2 SMNVEV (reference sequence). The CDR3 is made up of 14 amino acids. In terms of age and location, participants ranged from about 18 to 100 years and lived in about two dozen US areas. Original handling: Researchers report that nucleated cell counts were estimated from reference gene primer amplification. Some clones are missing from TCRdb's copy, which holds only in-frame ones; the method was immunoSEQ multiplex PCR. For V, J and clone size, that table is used; D and trimming come from the DNA. Of over 350,000 clones listed, more than 75% were seen once; the top ten hold approximately 9.3%.

The chain uses TRBV27 and TRBJ1-4; 7 bases map to TRBD1. Source material: PBMCs or T cells enriched from blood (not recorded which). The sequence derives from a woman in her forties or fifties who had recovered from COVID-19. The CDR3 bases are TGTGCCAGCAGACGGGACAGTCTTAATGAAAAACTGTTTTTT. Its translation is CASRRDSLNEKLFF.